Shown below are 21 T cell receptor beta chains from a single sample sequenced in a study of shared clonotypes between healthy human individuals. Clones were read by immunoSEQ multiplex PCR, and TCRdb kept only the in-frame ones, dropping some. The sample has around 940,000 clones, about 80% seen once. Input material: memory CD4+ T cells sorted from blood. Subset specified: CD45RA-negative fraction. The receptors were sampled from a man aged 18 to 29 in good health.

The rearrangement uses TRBV18 and TRBJ2-3; 7 bases align to TRBD2. This CDR3 region has 18 residues. Germline CDR1 reads KGHSH; CDR2 reads LQKENI. V lost 3 bases, J lost 0 bases, and 12 bases stayed unmatched. This CDR3 reads CASSPALMFGGSTDTQYF. Here the CDR3 DNA reads TGTGCCAGCTCACCTGCCCTTATGTTCGGGGGGAGCACAGATACGCAGTATTTT.

This chain uses TRBV11-2 with TRBJ1-6; maybe TRBD1 (5 bases). The CDR3 consists of 14 residues. Looked up from germline, CDR1 is SGHAT and CDR2 is FQNNGV. V was shortened by 6 bases and J by 8 bases, with 14 bases between the two germline ends. DNA for the CDR3: TGTGCCAGCAGATCAGTCCTCAGGGATTCACCCCTCCACTTT. Its protein is CASRSVLRDSPLHF.

Comments on this clone: This sample also contains other DNA sequences that code for the same CDR3. The chain combines TRBV28 with TRBJ1-5; 9 nucleotides line up with TRBD1. The length of the CDR3 is 15 residues. J was trimmed by 6 bases and V by 5 bases; bases with no gene match: 8. CDR1 and CDR2 from the germline V gene are MDHEN and SYDVKM. The CDR3 DNA is TGTGCCAGCAGTCGCGAACAGGGGGCAGGTCAGCCCCAGCATTTT. The encoded protein is CASSREQGAGQPQHF.

The chain carries TRBV27 and TRBJ1-2, with 10 nucleotides matching TRBD1. This CDR3 is 16 amino acids long. The germline V gene encodes CDR1 MNHEY and CDR2 SMNVEV (reference sequence). V shed 5 bases and J 8 bases; nucleotides not matched to a gene: 14. CDR3 in DNA: TGTGCCAGCAGTACCTACGCCGGGACAGGGGTGAGGGGCTACACCTTC. This translates into CASSTYAGTGVRGYTF.

The V and J genes are TRBV7-9 and TRBJ1-1; 10 bases match TRBD1. Germline V gives CDR1 SEHNR, CDR2 FQNEAQ (reference sequence). V dropped 1 base and J dropped 3; count of bases not matched to a gene: 8. This CDR3 is built from 17 residues. In nucleotides, the CDR3 is TGTGCCAGCAGCTTAGGGGTCCCGGGACAGGGGTACACTGAAGCTTTCTTT. Its protein is CASSLGVPGQGYTEAFF.

V usage is TRBV7-6 and J usage is TRBJ1-1; 7 bases are shared with TRBD1. V lost 4 bases, J lost 6 bases, and 11 bases stayed unmatched. The germline gives CDR1 SGHVS, CDR2 FNYEAQ. This CDR3 region has 15 residues. CDR3 sequence reads: CASSSRAKGTAEAFF. Here the CDR3 DNA reads TGTGCCAGCAGCTCCAGGGCTAAGGGGACAGCTGAAGCTTTCTTT.

This clone was picked up one time. The CDR3 DNA sequence: TGTGCCAACAGGACGAGTCAGGGAGGTCTTGCTAACTATGGCTACACCTTC. Amino acid sequence: CANRTSQGGLANYGYTF. V is TRBV27 and J is TRBJ1-2; perhaps TRBD1 as D (5 bases). Germline lookup yields CDR1 MNHEY and CDR2 SMNVEV (reference sequence). This CDR3 is 17 amino acids long. The V end lost 10 bases, the J end lost 0 bases, and 24 bases lay between the germline ends.

On this clone itself: At one end the junction does not follow the germline gene, possibly because of a read error. The rearrangement uses TRBV7-7 and TRBJ2-6; D gene unclear. CDR3 length: 15 residues. CDR1 is SSHAT, CDR2 FNYEAQ, per germline (reference sequence). CDR3 protein: CASSSPQTGANVLTF. DNA of the CDR3: TGTGCTAGCAGCTCCCCACAGACTGGGGCCAACGTCCTGACTTTC.

The chain combines TRBV29-1 with TRBJ2-7, with TRBD2 as a possible D gene (6 bases). Germline CDR1 reads SQVTM; CDR2 reads ANQGSEA. This CDR3 is built from 13 residues. With 2 bases removed from V and 2 bases from J, the gap between germline ends came to 10 bases. The CDR3 DNA follows: TGCAGCGTTGAACTGCGGGGCGCCTACGAGCAGTACTTC. Amino acids: CSVELRGAYEQYF.

The genes are TRBV27 and TRBJ1-2; D possibly corresponds to TRBD1 (6 bases). Germline CDR1 is MNHEY and CDR2 is SMNVEV (reference sequence). Trimming took 5 bases from V and 4 from J, leaving 17 bases between them. This CDR3 region has 15 residues. The CDR3 DNA sequence: TGTGCCAGCAGTCCCTCAGGTGAAGGGGGCTATGGCTACACCTTC. Translated, it gives CASSPSGEGGYGYTF.

The V gene is TRBV11-2, the J gene TRBJ2-7; no firm D call. With 0 bases removed from V and 3 bases from J, the gap between germline ends came to 15 bases. CDR3 length equals 16 residues. The germline CDR1 and CDR2 sequences are SGHAT and FQNNGV. The CDR3 region is CASSLEGQAGRYEQYF. The CDR3 DNA sequence: TGTGCCAGCAGCTTAGAGGGCCAGGCAGGTCGCTACGAGCAGTACTTC.

The sample holds a few counts of this clone. The chain recombines TRBV11-3 with TRBJ2-1; the match to TRBD2 covers 8 bases. Trimming removed 1 base from V and 10 bases from J; junction bases left unmatched: 12. The germline gives CDR1 SGHNT, CDR2 YENEEA. The CDR3 totals 16 residues. CDR3 DNA: TGTGCCAGCAGCTTAGGAGAGGGACTAGGGGCCCCGGAGCAGTTCTTC. It yields the protein CASSLGEGLGAPEQFF.

The J gene is TRBJ2-4, the V gene TRBV2, with 7 bases fitting TRBD2. CDR3 size: 16 residues. V lost 6 bases to trimming and J lost 6 bases; unmatched junction nucleotides: 14. Germline assignment: CDR1 SNHLY and CDR2 FYNNEI. The CDR3 reads CASRVPGTTAGNIQYF. In nucleotides, the CDR3 is TGTGCCAGCAGAGTTCCCGGGACTACCGCCGGAAACATTCAGTACTTC.

The CDR3 DNA reads TGCGCCAGCAAAGACAGGGGATCGTATCGCGAGCAGTACTTC. Translation gives CASKDRGSYREQYF. The V call is TRBV10-2, the J call TRBJ2-7, with 8 bases identical to TRBD1. This CDR3 comprises 14 residues. Germline CDR1 reads WSHSY; CDR2 reads SAAADI. With 7 bases clipped from V and 6 bases from J, the junction kept 11 bases outside the gene matches.

This clone has more than one count but fewer than ten. The rearrangement joins TRBV19 to TRBJ2-4, with 10 bases identical to TRBD1. Germline V gene data show CDR1 as LNHDA and CDR2 as SQIVND (reference sequence). The length of the CDR3 is 18 residues. J gave up 7 bases and V 0 bases, and 12 bases lay outside the gene matches. The CDR3 bases are TGTGCCAGTAGTATAGATTCCCGACAGGGGGCTTCGACGAACATTCAGTACTTC. This encodes CASSIDSRQGASTNIQYF.

In this sample, this clone turned up once. The genes are TRBV5-1 and TRBJ2-2, with D hard to call. Trimming shortened V by 0 bases and J by 6 bases, and 6 bases separated the two germline ends. Per the germline V gene, CDR1 is SGHRS and CDR2 is YFSETQ. This CDR3 region has 13 residues. The CDR3 DNA is TGCGCCAGCAGCTTGGTCCTGGCCGGGGAGCTGTTTTTT. It encodes CASSLVLAGELFF. The whole variable domain, remainder taken from reference TRBV5-1 and TRBJ2-2, is KAGVTQTPRYLIKTRGQQVTLSCSPISGHRSVSWYQQTPGQGLQFLFEYFSETQRNKGNFPGRFSGRQFSNSRSEMNVSTLELGDSALYLCASSLVLAGELFFGEGSRLTVL.

Notes on this clone: Other DNA variants within this sample encode the same CDR3. The rearrangement links TRBV5-1 to TRBJ2-2; D possibly corresponds to TRBD1 (6 bases). Trimming took off 0 bases at V and 7 bases at J, with 10 bases between the two ends. This CDR3 is 14 amino acids long. Germline V gene lookup returns CDR1 SGHRS and CDR2 YFSETQ. For the CDR3, the DNA is TGCGCCAGCAGCTTGGACAGGGAAGGCGGGGAGCTGTTTTTT. Protein product: CASSLDREGGELFF.

The J gene is TRBJ2-3, the V gene TRBV7-2, with D unresolved. The germline V gene encodes CDR1 SGHTA and CDR2 FQGNSA. The CDR3 consists of 14 residues. The V gene lost 4 bases and the J gene lost 2 bases, with 10 bases spanning the gap. CDR3: CASSYLTTTDTQYF. CDR3 sequence (DNA): TGTGCCAGCAGCTACCTTACTACCACAGATACGCAGTATTTT.

The chain couples TRBV30 to TRBJ2-3; D possibly corresponds to TRBD1 (5 bases). Germline V gene sequence: CDR1 GTSNPN, CDR2 SVGIG (reference sequence). The CDR3 sequence is 14 residues long. Trimming removed 0 bases at V and 2 bases at J, with 9 bases between. This CDR3 is CAWSVWGLTDTQYF. CDR3 nucleotides: TGTGCCTGGAGTGTTTGGGGCCTCACAGATACGCAGTATTTT.

The rearrangement uses TRBV9 and TRBJ2-4; 10 bases are a match to TRBD2. The CDR3 sequence is 15 residues long. Germline V lookup: CDR1 SGDLS, CDR2 YYNGEE. V shed 3 bases, J shed 10 bases, and the junction held 10 bases outside the gene matches. The CDR3 loop reads CASSGEVAGGHIQYF. The DNA for the CDR3 is TGTGCCAGCAGCGGAGAGGTAGCGGGGGGTCATATTCAGTACTTC.

The chain uses TRBV7-6 and TRBJ2-3; TRBD2 matches at 16 bases. Germline V gene sequence: CDR1 SGHVS, CDR2 FNYEAQ. The CDR3 loop spans 16 amino acids. The ends lost 5 bases at V and 5 bases at J; junction bases unmatched: 4. CDR3 DNA: TGTGCCAGCAGCATGGGACTAGCGGGAGGGAAAGATACGCAGTATTTT. Translated: CASSMGLAGGKDTQYF.